The 14 T cell receptor beta chains given below trace back to one sample, sequenced in a study of early T cells in non-severe SARS-CoV-2 infection. TCRdb recomputed calls from the 5' RACE reads with MiXCR, one row per CDR3 protein. The data show tens of thousands of distinct CDR3 sequences, 5.4% seen once. Source material: whole blood. Source of these receptors: an adult who was a healthcare worker with PCR-confirmed SARS-CoV-2 infection or an uninfected control (not recorded which).

This clonotype was seen more than once but under ten times. V and J are TRBV2 and TRBJ2-2; weak D call: TRBD2 (6 bases). Germline assignment: CDR1 SNHLY and CDR2 FYNNEI. Trimming pared 3 bases from V and 5 bases from J, leaving 10 bases between. This CDR3 contains 14 residues. In DNA form, the CDR3 reads TGTGCCAGCAGTGAGGGGGAGGCGACCGGGGAGCTGTTTTTT. Encoded protein: CASSEGEATGELFF. Full variable domain (remainder filled in from reference TRBV2 and TRBJ2-2): EPEVTQTPSHQVTQMGQEVILRCVPISNHLYFYWYRQILGQKVEFLVSFYNNEISEKSEIFDDQFSVERPDGSNFTLKIRSTKLEDSAMYFCASSEGEATGELFFGEGSRLTVL.

This clonotype was detected ten times or more. This chain uses TRBV5-1 with TRBJ1-1; no reliable D call. Germline V gene data show CDR1 as SGHRS and CDR2 as YFSETQ. The CDR3 length is 14 residues. V dropped 0 bases and J dropped 1 base, with 7 bases sitting between them. The CDR3 DNA follows: TGCGCCAGCAGCTTGGGGCAGCCGAACACTGAAGCTTTCTTT. Its protein product is CASSLGQPNTEAFF. Drawing the rest from reference TRBV5-1 and TRBJ1-1, the complete variable domain is KAGVTQTPRYLIKTRGQQVTLSCSPISGHRSVSWYQQTPGQGLQFLFEYFSETQRNKGNFPGRFSGRQFSNSRSEMNVSTLELGDSALYLCASSLGQPNTEAFFGQGTRLTVV.

This chain connects TRBV18 to TRBJ1-3; D perhaps matches TRBD1 (5 bases). The CDR3 has 15 amino acids. Germline-derived CDR1 and CDR2 are KGHSH and LQKENI. The ends were cut back, 4 bases at V and 2 bases at J, with 12 bases in the middle. CDR3 loop: CASSLKGPPGNTIYF. The CDR3 nucleotides read TGTGCCAGCTCACTTAAGGGGCCCCCTGGAAACACCATATATTTT. Drawing the rest from reference TRBV18 and TRBJ1-3, the complete variable domain is NAGVMQNPRHLVRRRGQEARLRCSPMKGHSHVYWYRQLPEEGLKFMVYLQKENIIDESGMPKERFSAEFPKEGPSILRIQQVVRGDSAAYFCASSLKGPPGNTIYFGEGSWLTVV.

There are a few counts of this clonotype. CDR3 protein: CASSQEGGRGGEETQYF. DNA of the CDR3: TGTGCCAGCAGCCAAGAAGGCGGCAGGGGCGGAGAAGAGACCCAGTACTTC. The chain is built from TRBV4-2 and TRBJ2-5, with D perhaps matching TRBD1 (6 bases). With 0 bases removed from V and 3 bases from J, the gap between germline ends came to 17 bases. The CDR3 loop spans 17 amino acids. Per the germline V gene, CDR1 is LGHNA and CDR2 is YNFKEQ.

This clonotype was counted between two and nine times. The chain carries TRBV5-5 and TRBJ2-2; no firm D call. Looked up from germline, CDR1 is SGHKS and CDR2 is YYEKEE (reference sequence). There are 14 residues in the CDR3. V was pared by 3 bases and J by 1 base, with 7 bases between. CDR3 in DNA: TGTGCCAGCAGCTACCCCAGGAACACCGGGGAGCTGTTTTTT. It is translated as CASSYPRNTGELFF.

There are many counts of this clonotype. The V call is TRBV20-1, the J call TRBJ2-2, with D perhaps TRBD2 (5 bases). The CDR3 is 14 amino acids. The V end was cut by 1 base, the J end by 3 bases, with 9 bases between. CDR1 DFQATT and CDR2 SNEGSKA come from the germline V gene (reference sequence). CDR3 loop: CSARGAGDTGELFF. CDR3 DNA: TGCAGTGCTAGAGGGGCCGGGGACACCGGGGAGCTGTTTTTT.

CDR3 protein: CRGQGSWVNTEAFF. The CDR3 DNA sequence: TGCAGGGGACAGGGGTCGTGGGTGAACACTGAAGCTTTCTTT. The rearrangement uses TRBV20-1 and TRBJ1-1; 10 bases fit TRBD1. The CDR3 runs to 14 residues. Germline CDR1 and CDR2: DFQATT and SNEGSKA (reference sequence).

This rearrangement joins TRBV19 to TRBJ2-1; D is perhaps TRBD1 (5 bases). Trimming pared 7 bases from V and 3 bases from J, leaving 10 bases between. The CDR3 runs 13 residues. Germline V lookup: CDR1 LNHDA, CDR2 SQIVND (reference sequence). CDR3 loop: CASTWGDYNEQFF. In nucleotides, the CDR3 is TGTGCCAGTACTTGGGGCGACTACAATGAGCAGTTCTTC.

This clonotype was counted at least ten times. This sequence joins TRBV27 and TRBJ2-7, with D uncertain. CDR3 size: 12 residues. V was cut by 5 bases and J by 2 bases, with 7 bases left in between. Germline V gives CDR1 MNHEY, CDR2 SMNVEV (reference sequence). Here the CDR3 DNA reads TGTGCCAGCAGTCACAATGCCTACGAGCAGTACTTC. Encoded protein: CASSHNAYEQYF.

The V gene is TRBV20-1, the J gene TRBJ1-2, with TRBD1 identical over 9 bases. Germline lookup yields CDR1 DFQATT and CDR2 SNEGSKA (reference sequence). This CDR3 is built from 12 residues. Trimming at V came to 5 bases and at J to 12 bases, leaving 10 bases not matched to a gene. The CDR3 reads CSAPRDREFHTF. The CDR3 region has the DNA TGCAGTGCTCCTCGGGACAGGGAATTCCACACCTTC.

This clonotype showed up many times. The CDR3 sequence is CASSFAQGEPQHF. CDR3 nucleotide sequence: TGTGCCAGCAGTTTCGCGCAGGGCGAGCCCCAGCATTTT. The V gene is TRBV28, the J gene TRBJ1-5; tentative D call: TRBD1 (5 bases). Germline V gene lookup returns CDR1 MDHEN and CDR2 SYDVKM. There are 13 residues in the CDR3. V was trimmed by 3 bases and J by 8 bases, leaving 11 bases between them.

The chain carries TRBV28 and TRBJ2-7; no definite D call. Germline V gives CDR1 MDHEN, CDR2 SYDVKM. V was pared by 2 bases and J by 6 bases, with 5 bases between. This CDR3 contains 11 residues. The CDR3 loop reads CASSLRTEQYF. CDR3 DNA: TGTGCCAGCAGTTTACGTACCGAGCAGTACTTC. The complete variable domain, with remaining parts taken from reference TRBV28 and TRBJ2-7, reads DVKVTQSSRYLVKRTGEKVFLECVQDMDHENMFWYRQDPGLGLRLIYFSYDVKMKEKGDIPEGYSVSREKKERFSLILESASTNQTSMYLCASSLRTEQYFGPGTRLTVT.

This clonotype was seen at least ten times. The CDR3, as DNA: TGTGCCAGCAAGAGGACAGGGCAAAATTCCTACGAGCAGTACTTC. This codes for CASKRTGQNSYEQYF. The rearrangement joins TRBV6-1 to TRBJ2-7; 8 positions match TRBD1. The CDR3 consists of 15 residues. From germline, CDR1 is MNHNS and CDR2 SASEGT. V was clipped by 7 bases and J by 1 base; unmatched bases: 9.

This clonotype was detected only a few times. The chain recombines TRBV7-2 with TRBJ2-3; D may be TRBD1 (9 bases). CDR3 length: 16 amino acids. CDR1 and CDR2 from the germline V gene are SGHTA and FQGNSA. V lost 5 bases and J 3 bases, leaving 18 bases between the germline ends. As DNA, the CDR3 is TGTGCCAGCAGCCCGGGGGGGACAGGGAGAACAGATACGCAGTATTTT. It yields the protein CASSPGGTGRTDTQYF.